These 10 T cell receptor beta chains originate from one sample sequenced in a study of tumor and adjacent non-tumor tissue in lung cancer. The library came from three nested PCR rounds adapted from ARM-PCR protocols. TCRdb reanalysed the multiplex PCR reads using MiXCR and keeps one entry per CDR3 protein. The data show about 80,000 distinct CDR3 sequences, around two thirds seen once. RNA was extracted from bulk tissue without any cell sorting. The sequencing input was lung tumor tissue. The receptors originated from a woman in her seventies with non-small cell lung cancer.

This clonotype was counted only a few times. Possible read error: a much larger clone is one base away. The gene calls are TRBV20-1 and TRBJ2-2, with 7 bases lining up with TRBD2. Germline V lookup: CDR1 DFQATT, CDR2 SNEGSKA (reference sequence). The CDR3 has 15 amino acids. CDR3 DNA: TGCCGTGCTAGAGATGCGGGACTAAGCACCGGGGAGCTGTTTTTT. Translation: CRARDAGLSTGELFF.

This clonotype was recorded many times. The chain combines TRBV6-5 with TRBJ2-7; 12 nucleotides match TRBD1. Trimming at V came to 5 bases and at J to 4 bases, leaving 9 bases not matched to a gene. CDR3 length equals 16 residues. Germline CDR1 and CDR2: MNHEY and SVGAGI. As DNA, the CDR3 is TGTGCCAGCAGTACAGGGACAGGGGGCGGCAATTACGAGCAGTACTTC. Encoded protein: CASSTGTGGGNYEQYF.

As regards this clonotype: The CDR3 end shows no conserved phenylalanine or tryptophan, and so a read error is likely. The rearrangement uses TRBV28 and TRBJ1-1; 7 bases are a match to TRBD1. The CDR3 contains 12 residues. Germline-derived CDR1 and CDR2 are MDHEN and SYDVKM. The CDR3, as DNA: TGTGCCAGAAGTTTCCCGCGGACAGGAGCTTTCTTA. Translating gives CARSFPRTGAFL.

This clonotype was detected ten times or more. The J gene is TRBJ2-6, the V gene TRBV2; perhaps TRBD1 as D (6 bases). The V end lost 5 bases, the J end lost 9 bases, and 11 bases lay between the germline ends. The CDR3 runs to 13 residues. Germline V gene data show CDR1 as SNHLY and CDR2 as FYNNEI. The CDR3 sequence is CASSMDRINVLTF. CDR3 DNA sequence: TGTGCCAGCAGTATGGACAGAATCAACGTCCTGACTTTC.

In regard to this clonotype: A read error may produce the germline difference seen at one junction end. This rearrangement joins TRBV6-2 or TRBV6-3 to TRBJ2-1; perhaps TRBD1 as D (6 bases). This CDR3 contains 15 residues. Germline V gene sequence: CDR1 MNHEY, CDR2 SVGEGT. CDR3 loop: CASRGPVQGYNKQFF. The CDR3 nucleotides are TGTGCCAGCAGAGGTCCGGTACAGGGATACAATAAGCAGTTCTTC.

This clonotype was counted at least ten times. The V and J genes are TRBV5-1 and TRBJ2-2; D not certain. V lost 2 bases, J lost 1 base, and 6 bases lay in between. There are 14 residues in the CDR3. CDR1 and CDR2 (germline): SGHRS, YFSETQ. The CDR3 here is CASSFTVNTGELFF. The CDR3 DNA sequence: TGCGCCAGCAGCTTTACAGTGAACACCGGGGAGCTGTTTTTT.

On this clonotype itself: One junction end does not reproduce the germline sequence, and a read error may be involved. The chain links TRBV29-1 to TRBJ1-4, with a possible D match to TRBD1 (6 bases). This CDR3 is built from 12 residues. The V gene's germline CDR1 is SQVTM and CDR2 ANQGSEA. The CDR3 protein is CNSRAEGGKLLF. In nucleotides, the CDR3 is TGCAACTCCCGCGCGGAGGGGGGAAAACTGTTGTTT.

With regard to this clonotype: A much larger clone lies one base from this, so it may be a read error. V and J are TRBV5-1 and TRBJ2-1, with 9 nucleotides matching TRBD1. V shed 5 bases and J 12 bases; nucleotides not matched to a gene: 12. The length of the CDR3 is 14 residues. CDR1 is SGHRS and CDR2 is YFSETQ in the germline V gene. CDR3 sequence reads: CASSPGTGPDGQFF. The CDR3 region has the DNA TGCGCCAGCAGTCCCGGGACAGGGCCCGATGGGCAGTTCTTC.

With respect to this clonotype: Relative to the germline gene, one junction end is altered; a read error may explain this. The chain is built from TRBV29-1 and TRBJ1-4; TRBD1 agrees at 9 bases. The CDR3 loop spans 14 amino acids. Germline loops: CDR1 SQVTM, CDR2 ANQGSEA. CDR3 residues: CSVGTGGAYEKLLF. For the CDR3, the DNA is TGCAGCGTTGGAACAGGGGGCGCATATGAAAAACTGCTTTTT.

This clonotype was counted ten times or more. V and J are TRBV4-2 and TRBJ2-5; 8 bases agree with TRBD2. Trimming cost V 3 bases and J 5 bases; bases outside gene matches: 11. Germline CDR1 is LGHNA and CDR2 is YNFKEQ. The CDR3 loop spans 16 amino acids. Here the CDR3 DNA reads TGTGCCAGCAGCCAGGTTAGCGGGACCTTCTGGGAGACCCAGTACTTC. Protein: CASSQVSGTFWETQYF.